Listed below are T cell receptor beta chains from one sample, sequenced in a study of CD8+ T cells in alopecia areata. The protocol was immunoSEQ multiplex PCR, while the TCRdb copy is restricted to in-frame clones and leaves out a portion. This sample has 95,000 to 100,000 clones, with under 70% found just once. Sequences were derived from CD8+ T cells sorted from blood, sampled at week 4, from a patient treated with tofacitinib. These receptors originate from a human donor with alopecia areata. CDR3s include the opening cysteine and the closing phenylalanine or tryptophan. The D gene is left open where the match is weak. Some rows mark clone size as missing; the rest say once, few, many or name a class of expanded clone.

clone_size	d_call	j_call	v_call	cdr3_aa	cdr3_nt
NA	NA	TRBJ1-1	TRBV25-1	CASSDGTTEAFF	TGTGCCAGCAGTGATGGGACTACTGAAGCTTTCTTT
NA	TRBD2	TRBJ2-5	TRBV28	CASSSGTSFQETQYF	TGTGCCAGCAGTTCAGGGACTAGTTTTCAGGAGACCCAGTACTTC
NA	NA	TRBJ1-1	TRBV7-2	CASSRSPLNTEAFF	TGTGCCAGCAGCCGCAGTCCACTGAACACTGAAGCTTTCTTT
NA	NA	TRBJ2-2	TRBV9	CASSVSLSQGDTGELFF	TGTGCCAGCAGCGTGAGTCTCTCACAGGGAGACACCGGGGAGCTGTTTTTT
NA	NA	TRBJ2-7	TRBV9	CASSVEASGGADEQYF	TGTGCCAGCAGCGTAGAGGCTAGTGGGGGGGCCGACGAGCAGTACTTC
few	NA	TRBJ1-1	TRBV30	CAWSVSNTEAFF	TGTGCCTGGAGTGTTAGCAACACTGAAGCTTTCTTT
NA	NA	TRBJ1-1	TRBV19	CASSRFWVNPMNTEAFF	TGTGCCAGTAGTAGGTTTTGGGTAAACCCTATGAACACTGAAGCTTTCTTT
few	NA	TRBJ1-1	TRBV4-1	CASSQVQGRWTEAFF	TGCGCCAGCAGCCAAGTTCAGGGGAGGTGGACTGAAGCTTTCTTT
NA	NA	TRBJ2-7	TRBV27	CASSFGGFNEQYF	TGTGCCAGCAGTTTCGGGGGCTTTAACGAGCAGTACTTC
NA	NA	TRBJ2-3	TRBV30	CAWSPGTTDTQYF	TGTGCCTGGAGCCCCGGGACCACAGATACGCAGTATTTT
few	TRBD2	TRBJ2-7	TRBV13	CASSQRGDSYEQYF	TGTGCCAGCAGCCAGCGGGGGGATTCCTACGAGCAGTACTTC
many	NA	TRBJ2-7	TRBV4-2	CASSQDSYEQYF	TGTGCCAGCAGCCAAGACTCCTACGAGCAGTACTTC
NA	NA	TRBJ2-5	TRBV9	CASSVDGEETQYF	TGTGCCAGCAGCGTAGACGGGGAAGAGACCCAGTACTTC
NA	TRBD1	TRBJ1-1	TRBV29-1	CSHKGGQKNTEAFF	TGCAGCCATAAAGGGGGACAGAAGAACACTGAAGCTTTCTTT
once	NA	TRBJ1-4	TRBV9	CASSVVPGAAEKLFF	TGTGCCAGCAGCGTAGTCCCGGGGGCCGCGGAAAAACTGTTTTTT